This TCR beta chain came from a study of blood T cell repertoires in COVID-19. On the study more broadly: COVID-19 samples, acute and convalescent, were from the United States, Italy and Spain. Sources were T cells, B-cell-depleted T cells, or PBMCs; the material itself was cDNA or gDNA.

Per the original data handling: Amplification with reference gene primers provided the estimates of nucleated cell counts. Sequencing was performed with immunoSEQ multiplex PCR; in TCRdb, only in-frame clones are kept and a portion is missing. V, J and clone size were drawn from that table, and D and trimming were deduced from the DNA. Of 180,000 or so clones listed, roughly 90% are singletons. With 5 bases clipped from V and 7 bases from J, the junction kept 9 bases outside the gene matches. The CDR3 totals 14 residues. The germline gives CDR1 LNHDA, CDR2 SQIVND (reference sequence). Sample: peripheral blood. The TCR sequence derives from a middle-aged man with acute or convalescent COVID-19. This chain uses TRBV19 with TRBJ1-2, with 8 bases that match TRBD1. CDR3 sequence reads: CASSVQGVGGGYTF. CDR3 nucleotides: TGTGCCAGTAGTGTACAGGGGGTAGGAGGTGGCTACACCTTC. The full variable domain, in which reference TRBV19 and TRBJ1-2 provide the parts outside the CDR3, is DGGITQSPKYLFRKEGQNVTLSCEQNLNHDAMYWYRQDPGQGLRLIYYSQIVNDFQKGDIAEGYSVSREKKESFPLTVTSAQKNPTAFYLCASSVQGVGGGYTFGSGTRLTVV.